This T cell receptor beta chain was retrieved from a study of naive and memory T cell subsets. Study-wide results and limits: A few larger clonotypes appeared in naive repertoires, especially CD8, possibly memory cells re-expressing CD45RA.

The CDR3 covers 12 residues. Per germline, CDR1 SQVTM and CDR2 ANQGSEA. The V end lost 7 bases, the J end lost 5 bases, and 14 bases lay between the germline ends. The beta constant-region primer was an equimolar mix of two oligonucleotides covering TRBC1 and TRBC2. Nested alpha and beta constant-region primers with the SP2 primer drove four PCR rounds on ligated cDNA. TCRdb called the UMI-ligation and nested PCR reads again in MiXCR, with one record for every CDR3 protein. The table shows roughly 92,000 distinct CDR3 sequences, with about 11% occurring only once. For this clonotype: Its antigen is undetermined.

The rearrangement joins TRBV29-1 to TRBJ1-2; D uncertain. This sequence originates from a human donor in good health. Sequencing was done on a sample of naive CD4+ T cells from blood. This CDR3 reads CSGGTQTYGYTF. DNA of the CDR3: TGCAGCGGTGGCACCCAGACTTATGGCTACACCTTC.